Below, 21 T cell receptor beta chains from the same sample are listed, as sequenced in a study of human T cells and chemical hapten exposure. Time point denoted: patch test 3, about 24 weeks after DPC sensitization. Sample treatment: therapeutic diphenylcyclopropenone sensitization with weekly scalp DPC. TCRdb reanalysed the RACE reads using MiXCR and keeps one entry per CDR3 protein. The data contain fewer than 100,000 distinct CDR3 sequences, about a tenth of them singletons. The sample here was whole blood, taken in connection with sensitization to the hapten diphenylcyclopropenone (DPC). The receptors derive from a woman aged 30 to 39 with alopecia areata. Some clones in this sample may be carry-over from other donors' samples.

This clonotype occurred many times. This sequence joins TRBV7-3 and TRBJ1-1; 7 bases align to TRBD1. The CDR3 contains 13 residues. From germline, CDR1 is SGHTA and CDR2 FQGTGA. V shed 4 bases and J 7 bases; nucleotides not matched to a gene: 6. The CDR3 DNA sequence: TGTGCCAGCAGCTGGGGACAGCCAGATGAAGCTTTCTTT. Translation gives CASSWGQPDEAFF.

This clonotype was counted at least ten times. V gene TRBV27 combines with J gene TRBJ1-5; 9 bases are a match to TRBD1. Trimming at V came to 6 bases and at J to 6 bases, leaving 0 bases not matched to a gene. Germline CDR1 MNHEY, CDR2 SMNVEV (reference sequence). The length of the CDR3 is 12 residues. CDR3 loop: CASRTGGQPQHF. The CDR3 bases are TGTGCCAGCAGGACAGGGGGTCAGCCCCAGCATTTT.

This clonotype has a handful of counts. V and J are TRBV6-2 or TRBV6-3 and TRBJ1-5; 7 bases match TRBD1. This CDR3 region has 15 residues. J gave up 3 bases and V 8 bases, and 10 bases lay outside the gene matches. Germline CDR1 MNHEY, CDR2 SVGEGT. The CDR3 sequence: CASGREGQPNQPQHF. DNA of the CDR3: TGTGCCAGCGGCCGGGAGGGACAGCCCAATCAGCCCCAGCATTTT.

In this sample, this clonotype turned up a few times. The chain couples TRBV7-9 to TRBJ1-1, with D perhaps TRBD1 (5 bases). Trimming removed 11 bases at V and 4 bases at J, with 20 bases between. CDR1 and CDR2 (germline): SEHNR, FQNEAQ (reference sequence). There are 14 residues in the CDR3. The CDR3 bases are TGTGCCTCCTTTTGGGCAGGGAGTTCCACTGAAGCTTTCTTT. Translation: CASFWAGSSTEAFF.

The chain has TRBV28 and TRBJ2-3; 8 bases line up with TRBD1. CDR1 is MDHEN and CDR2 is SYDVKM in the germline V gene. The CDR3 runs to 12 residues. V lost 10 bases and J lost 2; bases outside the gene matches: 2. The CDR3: CAIQGATDTQYF. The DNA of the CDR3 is TGTGCCATCCAGGGGGCCACAGATACGCAGTATTTT.

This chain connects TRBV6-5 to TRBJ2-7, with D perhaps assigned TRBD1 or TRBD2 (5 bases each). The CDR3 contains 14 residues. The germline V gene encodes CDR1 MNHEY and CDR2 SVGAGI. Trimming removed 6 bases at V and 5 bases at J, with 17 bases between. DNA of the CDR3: TGTGCCAGCAGCCGGGACCGTACTCGGAACGAGCAGTACTTC. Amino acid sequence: CASSRDRTRNEQYF.

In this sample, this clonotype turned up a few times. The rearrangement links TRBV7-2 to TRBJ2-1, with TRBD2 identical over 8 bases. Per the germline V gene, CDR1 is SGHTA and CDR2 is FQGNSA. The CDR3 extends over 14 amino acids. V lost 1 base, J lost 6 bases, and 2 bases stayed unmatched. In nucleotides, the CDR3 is TGTGCCAGCAGCTTAGGACTAGCGCCCAATGAGCAGTTCTTC. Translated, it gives CASSLGLAPNEQFF.

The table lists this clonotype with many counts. The CDR3 nucleotides are TGTGCCATCAGTGAGACGCTCCGCGAGCAGTACGTC. The encoded protein is CAISETLREQYV. The chain employs TRBV10-3 and TRBJ2-7; no clear D gene. CDR1 ENHRY and CDR2 SYGVKD come from the germline V gene. The V end was cut by 2 bases, the J end by 6 bases, with 8 bases between. This CDR3 contains 12 residues.

The CDR3 region has the DNA TGTGCCAGCAACGATAGCGGGAGTCGGTACGAGCAGTACTTC. Protein product: CASNDSGSRYEQYF. The V gene is TRBV28, the J gene TRBJ2-7, with 9 bases fitting TRBD2. Losses at the gene ends were 7 bases for V and 4 bases for J; bases not matched to a gene: 8. There are 14 residues in the CDR3. CDR1 and CDR2 from the germline V gene are MDHEN and SYDVKM. Full variable domain (outside the CDR3, taken from reference TRBV28 and TRBJ2-7): DVKVTQSSRYLVKRTGEKVFLECVQDMDHENMFWYRQDPGLGLRLIYFSYDVKMKEKGDIPEGYSVSREKKERFSLILESASTNQTSMYLCASNDSGSRYEQYFGPGTRLTVT.

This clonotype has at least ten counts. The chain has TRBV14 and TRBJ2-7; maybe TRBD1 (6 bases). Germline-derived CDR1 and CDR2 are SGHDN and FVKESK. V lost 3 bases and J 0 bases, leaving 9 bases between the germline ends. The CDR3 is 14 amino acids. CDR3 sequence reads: CASSQTGSSYEQYV. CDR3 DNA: TGTGCCAGCAGCCAGACAGGAAGCTCCTACGAGCAGTACGTC.

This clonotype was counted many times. This CDR3 reads CASSQDQNNQPQHF. For the CDR3, the DNA is TGCGCCAGCAGCCAAGACCAGAACAATCAGCCCCAGCATTTT. V is TRBV4-1 and J is TRBJ1-5; D uncertain. Between the trimmed V and J ends, which lost 0 bases and 3 bases, there was a span of 6 bases. The CDR3 is made up of 14 amino acids. CDR1 MGHRA and CDR2 YSYEKL come from the germline V gene.

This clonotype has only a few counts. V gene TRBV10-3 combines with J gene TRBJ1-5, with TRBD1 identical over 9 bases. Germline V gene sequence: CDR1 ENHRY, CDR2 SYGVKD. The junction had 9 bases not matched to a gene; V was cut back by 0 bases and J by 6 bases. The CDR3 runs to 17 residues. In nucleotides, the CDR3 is TGTGCCATCAGTGAGTCCTCTTGGACAGGGGATGGTCAGCCCCAGCATTTT. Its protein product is CAISESSWTGDGQPQHF.

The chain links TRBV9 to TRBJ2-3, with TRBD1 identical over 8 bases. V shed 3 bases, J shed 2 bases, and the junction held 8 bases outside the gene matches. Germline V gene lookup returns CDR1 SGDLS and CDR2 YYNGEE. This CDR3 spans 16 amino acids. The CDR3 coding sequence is TGTGCCAGCAGCGCGACAGGGGACCCTCTCACAGATACGCAGTATTTT. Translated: CASSATGDPLTDTQYF.

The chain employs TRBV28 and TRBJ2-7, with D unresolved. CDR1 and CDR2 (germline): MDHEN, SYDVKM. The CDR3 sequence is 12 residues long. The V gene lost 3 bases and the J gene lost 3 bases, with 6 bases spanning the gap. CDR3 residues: CASSLPSYEQYF. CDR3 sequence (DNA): TGTGCCAGCAGTTTGCCTAGCTACGAGCAGTACTTC.

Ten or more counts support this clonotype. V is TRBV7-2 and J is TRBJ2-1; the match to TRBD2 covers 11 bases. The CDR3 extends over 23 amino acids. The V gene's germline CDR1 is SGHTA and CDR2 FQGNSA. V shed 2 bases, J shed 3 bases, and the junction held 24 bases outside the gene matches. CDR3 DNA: TGTGCCAGCAGCTTACCCCGACTGGGTAGCGGGGGGGCCCCTGGAGCTCGCTACAATGAGCAGTTCTTC. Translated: CASSLPRLGSGGAPGARYNEQFF.

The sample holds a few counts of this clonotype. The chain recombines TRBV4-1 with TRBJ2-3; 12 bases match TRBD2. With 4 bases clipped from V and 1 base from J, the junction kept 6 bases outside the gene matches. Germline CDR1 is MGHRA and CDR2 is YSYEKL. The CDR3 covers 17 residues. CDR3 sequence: CASSPSRTSGGTDTQYF. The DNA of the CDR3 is TGCGCCAGCAGCCCTTCAAGGACTAGCGGGGGCACAGATACGCAGTATTTT.

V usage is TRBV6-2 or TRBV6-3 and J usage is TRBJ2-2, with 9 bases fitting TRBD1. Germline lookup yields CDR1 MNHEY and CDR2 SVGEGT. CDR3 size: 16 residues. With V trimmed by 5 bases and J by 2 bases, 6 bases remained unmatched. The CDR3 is CASSRTGGGNTGELFF. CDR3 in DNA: TGTGCCAGCAGTCGAACAGGGGGCGGAAACACCGGGGAGCTGTTTTTT.

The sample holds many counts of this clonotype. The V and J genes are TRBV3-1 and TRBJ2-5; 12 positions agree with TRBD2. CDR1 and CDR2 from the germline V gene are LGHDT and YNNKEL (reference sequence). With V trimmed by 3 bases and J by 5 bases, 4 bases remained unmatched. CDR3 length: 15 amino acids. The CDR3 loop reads CASSQGLAGGETQYF. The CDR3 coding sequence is TGTGCCAGCAGCCAGGGGCTAGCGGGGGGGGAGACCCAGTACTTC.

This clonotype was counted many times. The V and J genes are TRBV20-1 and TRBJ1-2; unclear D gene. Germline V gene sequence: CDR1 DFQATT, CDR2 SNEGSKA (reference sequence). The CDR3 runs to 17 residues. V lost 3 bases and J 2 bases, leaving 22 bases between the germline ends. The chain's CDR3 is CSASTRVGSERNYGYTF. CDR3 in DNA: TGCAGTGCTAGCACAAGGGTTGGGTCGGAAAGGAACTATGGCTACACCTTC.

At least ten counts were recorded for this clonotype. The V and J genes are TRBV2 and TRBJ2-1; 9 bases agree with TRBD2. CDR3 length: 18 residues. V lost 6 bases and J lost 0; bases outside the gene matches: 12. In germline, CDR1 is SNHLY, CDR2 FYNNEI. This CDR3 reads CASSLRASGVSSYNEQFF. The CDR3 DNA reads TGTGCCAGCAGCTTAAGGGCTAGCGGGGTCAGCTCCTACAATGAGCAGTTCTTC.

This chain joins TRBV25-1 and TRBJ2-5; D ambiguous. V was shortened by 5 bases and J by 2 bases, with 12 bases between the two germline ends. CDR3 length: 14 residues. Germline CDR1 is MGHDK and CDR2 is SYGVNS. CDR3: CASSSDLGQETQYF. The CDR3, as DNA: TGTGCCAGCAGTTCGGACCTAGGACAAGAGACCCAGTACTTC.